The 10 T cell receptor beta chains given below trace back to one sample, sequenced in a study of cytomegalovirus exposure and HLA in healthy donors. The PCR employed 60 Vbeta primers together with 13 Jbeta primers. The data were produced by immunoSEQ multiplex PCR, yet TCRdb's version contains in-frame clones alone and is incomplete. In the table there are about 190,000 clones, around 80% of which are singletons. Sequencing was carried out using PBMCs. The receptors stem from a man between 18 and 29 years old in good health and CMV-seronegative.

The rearrangement uses TRBV7-6 and TRBJ2-1, with 10 bases identical to TRBD2. The CDR3 spans 18 residues. With 0 bases clipped from V and 5 bases from J, the junction kept 10 bases outside the gene matches. In germline, CDR1 is SGHVS, CDR2 FNYEAQ. This chain's CDR3 is CASSLAPTLAGVDNEQFF. For the CDR3, the DNA is TGTGCCAGCAGCTTAGCTCCGACTCTAGCGGGAGTAGACAATGAGCAGTTCTTC. Full variable domain (outside the CDR3, taken from reference TRBV7-6 and TRBJ2-1): GAGVSQSPRYKVTKRGQDVALRCDPISGHVSLYWYRQALGQGPEFLTYFNYEAQQDKSGLPNDRFSAERPEGSISTLTIQRTEQRDSAMYRCASSLAPTLAGVDNEQFFGPGTRLTVL.

The chain combines TRBV2 with TRBJ2-1, with 8 bases fitting TRBD2. With V trimmed by 6 bases and J by 4 bases, 2 bases remained unmatched. CDR3 size: 13 residues. From germline, CDR1 is SNHLY and CDR2 FYNNEI. CDR3 sequence reads: CASRREAYNEQFF. The CDR3 DNA reads TGTGCCAGCAGGCGGGAGGCTTACAATGAGCAGTTCTTC.

This clone came up once. This chain uses TRBV6-6 with TRBJ2-2, with D possibly matching TRBD2 (6 bases). The ends were cut back, 6 bases at V and 12 bases at J, with 11 bases in the middle. This CDR3 is built from 11 residues. The germline gives CDR1 MNHNY, CDR2 SVGAGI (reference sequence). CDR3 protein: CASSPSEQLFF. In DNA, the CDR3 is TGTGCCAGCAGCCCTAGCGAGCAGCTGTTTTTT.

This chain uses TRBV11-2 with TRBJ2-5; 9 positions match TRBD2. The V gene's germline CDR1 is SGHAT and CDR2 FQNNGV. The CDR3 runs to 13 residues. Trimming removed 5 bases from V and 3 bases from J; junction bases left unmatched: 1. In DNA form, the CDR3 reads TGTGCCAGCAGCCGGACTAGCGAAGAGACCCAGTACTTC. It is translated as CASSRTSEETQYF.

The chain is built from TRBV28 and TRBJ2-1; D is perhaps TRBD1 (5 bases). V lost 5 bases to trimming and J lost 8 bases, with 10 bases between them. The CDR3 has 12 amino acids. Per germline, CDR1 MDHEN and CDR2 SYDVKM. The CDR3 spells CASSQGWHEQFF. Written as DNA, the CDR3 is TGTGCCAGCAGTCAGGGCTGGCATGAGCAGTTCTTC.

This clone appeared once. The V call is TRBV6-5, the J call TRBJ1-1, with D uncertain. V was trimmed by 2 bases and J by 7 bases, leaving 8 bases between them. CDR1 and CDR2 (germline): MNHEY, SVGAGI. This CDR3 has 12 amino acids. The CDR3 DNA reads as TGTGCCAGCAGTTACCGCGGGAGTGAAGCTTTCTTT. Amino acid sequence: CASSYRGSEAFF.

The sample holds one count of this clone. The chain carries TRBV30 and TRBJ2-7, with 8 bases matching TRBD1. The trim removed 3 bases at V and 4 bases at J, leaving 11 bases unmatched. Germline V lookup: CDR1 GTSNPN, CDR2 SVGIG (reference sequence). The CDR3 loop spans 15 amino acids. The CDR3, as DNA: TGTGCCTGGAGCTTCAGGGGGCGCGCCCCTTACGAGCAGTACTTC. This translates into CAWSFRGRAPYEQYF.

J is TRBJ1-4 and V is TRBV25-1, with D perhaps TRBD1 (5 bases). This CDR3 is built from 15 residues. With 5 bases removed from V and 3 bases from J, the gap between germline ends came to 13 bases. Germline V lookup: CDR1 MGHDK, CDR2 SYGVNS. The CDR3 loop is CASSYMQGSNEKLFF. CDR3 in DNA: TGTGCCAGCAGTTATATGCAGGGTTCTAATGAAAAACTGTTTTTT.

The V and J genes are TRBV19 and TRBJ2-6, with 10 positions matching TRBD1. CDR1 is LNHDA and CDR2 is SQIVND in the germline V gene (reference sequence). With V trimmed by 8 bases and J by 1 base, 2 bases remained unmatched. The length of the CDR3 is 15 residues. CDR3 residues: CASRQGASGANVLTF. The CDR3, as DNA: TGTGCCAGTCGACAGGGGGCGTCTGGGGCCAACGTCCTGACTTTC.

This chain links TRBV7-9 with TRBJ1-4; 7 positions match TRBD1. CDR1 and CDR2 from the germline V gene are SEHNR and FQNEAQ (reference sequence). This CDR3 spans 17 amino acids. J gave up 3 bases and V 4 bases, and 11 bases lay outside the gene matches. The CDR3 DNA reads as TGTGCCAGCAGCTCGATCCCGCGACAGGGAGCTAATGAAAAACTGTTTTTT. Translation: CASSSIPRQGANEKLFF. Supplemented by reference TRBV7-9 and TRBJ1-4, the full variable domain reads DTGVSQNPRHKITKRGQNVTFRCDPISEHNRLYWYRQTLGQGPEFLTYFQNEAQLEKSRLLSDRFSAERPKGSFSTLEIQRTEQGDSAMYLCASSSIPRQGANEKLFFGSGTQLSVL.